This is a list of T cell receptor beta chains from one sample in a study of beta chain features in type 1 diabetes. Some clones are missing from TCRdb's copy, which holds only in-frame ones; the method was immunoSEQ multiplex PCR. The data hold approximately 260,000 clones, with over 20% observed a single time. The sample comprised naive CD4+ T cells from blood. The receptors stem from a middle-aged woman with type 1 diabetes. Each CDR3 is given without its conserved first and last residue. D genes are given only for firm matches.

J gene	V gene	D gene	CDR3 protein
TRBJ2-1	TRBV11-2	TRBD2	ASSQTSGSFSYNEQF
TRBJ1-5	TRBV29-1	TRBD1	SVRQGEGQPQH
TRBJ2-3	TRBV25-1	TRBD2	ASSPPGLAGGPAQY
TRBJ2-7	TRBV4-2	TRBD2	ASSQDSGGSYEQY
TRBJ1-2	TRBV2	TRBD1	ASSERTGSGGYT
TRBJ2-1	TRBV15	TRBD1	ATSRGGQDYNEQF
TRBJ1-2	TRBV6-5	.	ASSETGLYGYT
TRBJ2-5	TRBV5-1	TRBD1	ASSWAGQGAQETQY
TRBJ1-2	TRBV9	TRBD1	ASSMTGSGAYGYT
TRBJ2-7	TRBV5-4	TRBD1	ASGIDRADEQY
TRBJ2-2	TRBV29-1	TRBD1	SVARDRGSTGELF
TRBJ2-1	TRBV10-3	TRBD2	AIKGIAGGSYNEQF
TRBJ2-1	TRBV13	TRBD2	ASSSTGTSLKEQF
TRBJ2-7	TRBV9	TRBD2	ASSISPSGSDEQY
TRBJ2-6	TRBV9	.	ASSRGGRSGANVLT
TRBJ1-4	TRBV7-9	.	ASSLARDIEKLF
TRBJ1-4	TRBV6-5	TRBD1	ASSADRGNEKLF
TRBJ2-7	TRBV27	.	ASSPAGGTGFYEQY
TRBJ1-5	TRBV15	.	ATSRDQQGSNQPQH
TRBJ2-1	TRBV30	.	AWTGISYNEQF
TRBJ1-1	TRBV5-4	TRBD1	ASSLEQGGTEAF
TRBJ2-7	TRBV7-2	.	ASRLGPGEAVEQY
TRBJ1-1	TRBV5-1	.	ASSLDQGEAF
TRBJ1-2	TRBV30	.	AWSVHSGGGYT
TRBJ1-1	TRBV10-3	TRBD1	AISATGSTEAF
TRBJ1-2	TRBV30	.	AWSPRVGYT
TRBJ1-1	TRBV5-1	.	ASSLEAGEKAF
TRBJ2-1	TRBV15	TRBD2	ATSRDGEGLAYNEQF
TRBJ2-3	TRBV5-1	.	ASSRGGYTDLSTDTQY
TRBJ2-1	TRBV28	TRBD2	ASREAGASYNEQF
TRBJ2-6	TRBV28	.	ASSPNSGANVLT
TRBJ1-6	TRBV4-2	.	ASSQERRTALSPLH
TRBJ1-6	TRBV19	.	ASTPDISSYNSPLH
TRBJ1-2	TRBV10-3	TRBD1	AIRPVTGTYGYT
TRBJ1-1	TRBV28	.	ASVGGYVGNTEAF
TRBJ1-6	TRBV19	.	AILYNSPLH
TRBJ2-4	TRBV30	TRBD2	AWGTRGGVQY
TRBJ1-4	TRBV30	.	AWNVRGIGEKLF
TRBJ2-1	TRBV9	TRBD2	ASSAGTRQF
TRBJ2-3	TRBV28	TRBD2	ASSLPRTSGRTDTQY
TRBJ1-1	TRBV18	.	ASSPGAEAF
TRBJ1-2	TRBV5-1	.	ASRTDMSNGYT
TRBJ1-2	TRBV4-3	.	ASSQESFPGEADYGYT
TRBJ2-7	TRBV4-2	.	ASSQGGDEQY
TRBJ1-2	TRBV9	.	ASSVGWAQVGYT
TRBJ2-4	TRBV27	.	ASSLQGLSKNIQY
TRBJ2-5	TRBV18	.	ASSPGSGPGGETQY
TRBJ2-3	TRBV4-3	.	ASSRSAASTDTQY
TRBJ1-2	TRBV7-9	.	ASSNRDYGYT
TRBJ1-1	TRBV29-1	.	SVEGPMNTEAF